A selection of T cell receptor beta chains follows, all from one sample in a study of blood T cell repertoires in COVID-19. Only in-frame clones appear in the TCRdb table, and some are missing; sequencing was by immunoSEQ multiplex PCR. The sample contains some 39,000 clones, about 86% of which appear only once. The sample consisted of peripheral blood. The receptors come from a man aged 40-49 years with active COVID-19. Each CDR3 is given with its conserved first and last residue. D genes are given only for firm matches. Part of the rows lack a size; the others show once, few, many or a class for expanded clones.

NA,TRBJ2-2,TRBV12-3/TRBV12-4,NA,TGTGCCAGCACCCACCTAATGATCGGGGAGCTGTTTTTT,CASTHLMIGELFF
NA,TRBJ1-5,TRBV6-5,NA,TGTGCCAGCACCGAAATGGCGGCGGCATATCAGCCCCAGCATTTT,CASTEMAAAYQPQHF
NA,TRBJ2-3,TRBV7-3,NA,TGTGCCAGCAGCTTCTCGGGACTGCTCACAGATACGCAGTATTTT,CASSFSGLLTDTQYF
TRBD1,TRBJ2-3,TRBV10-3,NA,TGTGCCATCGGGAAAACCGGGACAGGGGGCCCAGATACGCAGTATTTT,CAIGKTGTGGPDTQYF
TRBD2,TRBJ2-7,TRBV18,NA,TGTGCCAGCTCACCGAGAAGGGCTGGGGAGGGCGAGCAGTACTTC,CASSPRRAGEGEQYF
TRBD1,TRBJ1-2,TRBV7-9,NA,TGTGCCAGCAGCTTAGGACAGGGGCAGTCGGGTGGCTACACCTTC,CASSLGQGQSGGYTF
TRBD2,TRBJ2-1,TRBV6-5,NA,TGTGCCAGCAAGAGGAGCGGGAGCTTTGAGCAGTTCTTC,CASKRSGSFEQFF
TRBD1,TRBJ1-1,TRBV7-2,few,TGTGCCAGCAGCCCAAACAGGGGTATGAAAGCTTTCTTT,CASSPNRGMKAFF
NA,TRBJ1-2,TRBV5-6,NA,TGTGCCAGCAGCTTGTACGCGACAGACACCTATGGCTACACCTTC,CASSLYATDTYGYTF
NA,TRBJ1-5,TRBV2,NA,TGTGCCAGCAACGAACAGGGCCCTGGCGTGAATCAGCCCCAGCATTTT,CASNEQGPGVNQPQHF
TRBD2,TRBJ2-1,TRBV2,NA,TGTGCCAGCAGCGGAGGGGGGACTAGAACCTTGCTCGAGCAGTTCTTC,CASSGGGTRTLLEQFF
TRBD1,TRBJ1-2,TRBV19,NA,TGTGCCAGTAGGATGGGACAGGCCTATGGCTACACCTTC,CASRMGQAYGYTF
TRBD1,TRBJ1-5,TRBV28,NA,TGTGCCAGCAATGGGGGACAGGGGTATTATAGCAATCAGCCCCAGCATTTT,CASNGGQGYYSNQPQHF
TRBD2,TRBJ2-5,TRBV19,NA,TGTGCCAGTAGTAGCACTAGCGGACAAGAGACCCAGTACTTC,CASSSTSGQETQYF
TRBD2,TRBJ2-7,TRBV28,NA,TGTGCCAGCAACCGGCTAGCGGCTTCCTACGAGCAGTACTTC,CASNRLAASYEQYF
TRBD1,TRBJ1-1,TRBV5-1,NA,TGCGCCACCTGGACCGGGCCAGGGGGGACTGAAGCTTTCTTT,CATWTGPGGTEAFF
TRBD2,TRBJ2-1,TRBV5-1,NA,TGCGCCAGCAGCACGCGCGGGGGAGGAAATGAGCAGTTCTTC,CASSTRGGGNEQFF
NA,TRBJ1-4,TRBV19,NA,TGTGCCAGTAGGCGACAGGCAAGTAATGAAAAACTGTTTTTT,CASRRQASNEKLFF
TRBD2,TRBJ2-7,TRBV19,once,TGTGCCAGTAGTATAGAAGAAGCGGGAATCTACGAGCAGTACTTC,CASSIEEAGIYEQYF
NA,TRBJ1-1,TRBV18,NA,TGTGCCAGCTCACCGACAGTGAACACTGAAGCTTTCTTT,CASSPTVNTEAFF
NA,TRBJ2-2,TRBV5-8,NA,TGTGCCAGCATTGTCGGTGTGGGACTCATCATAAACACCGGGGAGCTGTTTTTT,CASIVGVGLIINTGELFF
NA,TRBJ2-7,TRBV10-3,NA,TGTGCCATCAGTGGGGGACTCCTCTACGAGCAGTACTTC,CAISGGLLYEQYF
NA,TRBJ1-3,TRBV18,NA,TGTGCCAGCTCACGGTGGACTTCTGGAAACACCATATATTTT,CASSRWTSGNTIYF
TRBD1,TRBJ2-2,TRBV5-6,once,TGTGCCAGCAGCCGCAGACAGGGGAACACCGGGGAGCTGTTTTTT,CASSRRQGNTGELFF
TRBD1,TRBJ1-4,TRBV9,NA,TGTGCCAGCAGCGCAGGGACAGGGCTAAATGAAAAACTGTTTTTT,CASSAGTGLNEKLFF
TRBD1,TRBJ1-5,TRBV30,NA,TGTGCCTGGAGCAGGGGACAGGGGAATCAGCCCCAGCATTTT,CAWSRGQGNQPQHF
NA,TRBJ1-1,TRBV6-5,NA,TGTGCCAGCAGTTACAGAGCGGAAGCTTTCTTT,CASSYRAEAFF
TRBD2,TRBJ2-2,TRBV10-2,NA,TGCGCCAGCAGTGAGTCATCGGGGGGTGAGCTGTTTTTT,CASSESSGGELFF
TRBD2,TRBJ2-1,TRBV27,NA,TGTGCCAGCAGTTTAAGTGGACTAGCGGGGGGGGTGCAGTTCTTC,CASSLSGLAGGVQFF
NA,TRBJ1-5,TRBV29-1,NA,TGCAGCGTCCAGGACAGCGGTAATCAGCCCCAGCATTTT,CSVQDSGNQPQHF
NA,TRBJ2-4,TRBV29-1,NA,TGCAGCGCGGATCTAGGGGACATTCAGTACTTC,CSADLGDIQYF
TRBD2,TRBJ2-1,TRBV10-3,NA,TGTGCCATCAGTCTGGGAGGGGTGAATGAGCAGTTCTTC,CAISLGGVNEQFF
NA,TRBJ2-2,TRBV6-1,NA,TGTGCCAGCAGTGAAAACCCGAGTAGGGAGCTGTTTTTT,CASSENPSRELFF
NA,TRBJ2-4,TRBV18,NA,TGTGCCAGCTCACCAGCGTCGACAGTCAAAAACATTCAGTACTTC,CASSPASTVKNIQYF
NA,TRBJ2-4,TRBV27,few,TGTGCCAGCAGTTCACGGGGAGAAAACATTCAGTACTTC,CASSSRGENIQYF
NA,TRBJ2-3,TRBV19,few,TGTGCCAGTAGTACCCACAGGGAAACGCAGTATTTT,CASSTHRETQYF
TRBD1,TRBJ2-3,TRBV5-1,NA,TGCGCCAGCAGCTTAGGCAGGACAGGGGGCGCAGATACGCAGTATTTT,CASSLGRTGGADTQYF
NA,TRBJ2-7,TRBV5-1,once,TGCGCCAGCAGCTTGGAGGTAGCGGCGGTCGAGCAGTACTTC,CASSLEVAAVEQYF
NA,TRBJ1-1,TRBV7-9,NA,TGTGCCAGCAGCTTAATGGGCCCTGAAGCTTTCTTT,CASSLMGPEAFF